The next 18 T cell receptor beta chains were all read from a single sample in a study of OX40 agonist ivuxolimab in advanced cancers. Assay used: immunoSEQ multiplex PCR; TCRdb lists only in-frame clones, some missing. The sample records about 67,000 clones, around 80% being singletons. The material was CD4+ or CD8+ T cells sorted from blood, obtained in a trial of the OX40 agonist ivuxolimab. The receptors come from an adult with an advanced solid tumor such as melanoma, head and neck, liver or kidney cancer.

V is TRBV2 and J is TRBJ1-4; perhaps TRBD1 as D (6 bases). The CDR3 spans 15 residues. Trimming took 0 bases from V and 5 from J, leaving 10 bases between them. In germline, CDR1 is SNHLY, CDR2 FYNNEI. The CDR3 sequence: CASSEARGRNEKLFF. CDR3 bases: TGTGCCAGCAGTGAAGCTAGGGGGAGGAATGAAAAACTGTTTTTT.

This clone has just one count. One end of the junction varies from germline; a read error may be responsible. V usage is TRBV5-4 and J usage is TRBJ2-7; D is ambiguous. Germline CDR1 and CDR2: SGHNT and YYREEE (reference sequence). The CDR3 runs 16 residues. The chain's CDR3 is CASSQEHGSSSYEQYF. The CDR3 nucleotides read TGCGCCAGCAGCCAAGAACACGGGTCGAGCTCCTACGAGCAGTACTTC.

This chain connects TRBV28 to TRBJ1-2; D is ambiguous. Germline values: CDR1 MDHEN, CDR2 SYDVKM. This CDR3 is built from 12 residues. With 3 bases removed from V and 8 bases from J, the gap between germline ends came to 10 bases. CDR3 amino acids: CASSFQGRGYTF. Here the CDR3 DNA reads TGTGCCAGCAGTTTTCAAGGGAGGGGCTACACCTTC.

This chain links TRBV11-2 with TRBJ2-2, with D tentatively TRBD1 or TRBD2 (5 bases each). CDR3 length: 15 amino acids. Trimming stripped 5 bases from V and 3 bases from J, with 13 bases between. In germline, CDR1 is SGHAT, CDR2 FQNNGV. CDR3 bases: TGTGCCAGCAGCCACCGGGACCGTTACACCGGGGAGCTGTTTTTT. It yields the protein CASSHRDRYTGELFF.

The chain couples TRBV5-1 to TRBJ1-3; 9 bases fit TRBD1. CDR3 length: 18 residues. The V segment lost 4 bases and the J segment 1 base; nucleotides outside the gene matches: 12. The germline V gene encodes CDR1 SGHRS and CDR2 YFSETQ. The CDR3 loop reads CASSGDVTGGDSGNTIYF. As DNA, the CDR3 is TGCGCCAGCAGCGGGGATGTTACAGGGGGCGATTCTGGAAACACCATATATTTT.

The chain couples TRBV28 to TRBJ2-5, with 12 bases fitting TRBD2. This CDR3 comprises 17 residues. V shed 3 bases and J 4 bases; nucleotides not matched to a gene: 9. Germline V lookup: CDR1 MDHEN, CDR2 SYDVKM. CDR3 in amino acids: CASSFGLAGRRGETQYF. The CDR3 region has the DNA TGTGCCAGCAGTTTCGGACTAGCGGGACGTAGGGGAGAGACCCAGTACTTC.

This chain uses TRBV27 with TRBJ2-3, with D unresolved. This CDR3 is built from 14 residues. V shed 8 bases and J shed 4 bases, with 16 bases lying between them. The germline V gene encodes CDR1 MNHEY and CDR2 SMNVEV (reference sequence). This CDR3 is CASRRYGPADTQYF. CDR3 DNA sequence: TGTGCCAGCCGTCGGTATGGGCCGGCAGATACGCAGTATTTT.

The gene calls are TRBV5-1 and TRBJ1-1; tentatively, D is TRBD1 (6 bases). Germline CDR1 is SGHRS and CDR2 is YFSETQ. V lost 2 bases to trimming and J lost 1 base, with 15 bases between them. There are 16 residues in the CDR3. The CDR3 region has the DNA TGCGCCAGCAGCTTTGGACAGAACTTGGGGAACACTGAAGCTTTCTTT. Its translation: CASSFGQNLGNTEAFF.

The chain links TRBV28 to TRBJ2-3; TRBD1 agrees at 8 bases. This CDR3 has 16 residues. Germline V gives CDR1 MDHEN, CDR2 SYDVKM. V shed 6 bases, J shed 4 bases, and the junction held 12 bases outside the gene matches. The DNA of the CDR3 is TGTGCCAGCAGCCCTGAGACAGGGGAAATGGCAGATACGCAGTATTTT. This codes for CASSPETGEMADTQYF.

The rearrangement uses TRBV7-3 and TRBJ1-2; no clear D. Deletions cut 0 bases from V and 6 bases from J, with 8 bases between. This CDR3 comprises 13 residues. The germline CDR1 and CDR2 sequences are SGHTA and FQGTGA. The CDR3 reads CASSLTGQNGYTF. In DNA, the CDR3 is TGTGCCAGCAGCTTAACAGGTCAGAATGGCTACACCTTC.

V is TRBV5-4 and J is TRBJ2-3; D ambiguous. The V gene lost 4 bases and the J gene lost 4 bases, with 10 bases spanning the gap. The CDR3 runs to 13 residues. The germline CDR1 and CDR2 sequences are SGHNT and YYREEE (reference sequence). CDR3 sequence (DNA): TGTGCCAGCAGCCTCGCGTCGGCAGATACGCAGTATTTT. It specifies CASSLASADTQYF.

The chain carries TRBV5-1 and TRBJ2-1; 14 positions agree with TRBD2. J lost 8 bases, V lost 4 bases, and 5 bases had no gene match. CDR1 SGHRS and CDR2 YFSETQ come from the germline V gene. The CDR3 sequence is 15 residues long. The CDR3 coding sequence is TGCGCCAGCAGCCCCGGACTAGCGGGGGGCGATGAGCAGTTCTTC. This sequence encodes CASSPGLAGGDEQFF. Drawing the rest from reference TRBV5-1 and TRBJ2-1, the complete variable domain is KAGVTQTPRYLIKTRGQQVTLSCSPISGHRSVSWYQQTPGQGLQFLFEYFSETQRNKGNFPGRFSGRQFSNSRSEMNVSTLELGDSALYLCASSPGLAGGDEQFFGPGTRLTVL.

DNA of the CDR3: TGTGCCAGCAGCTTGCAGGGGAACACTGAAGCTTTCTTT. This translates into CASSLQGNTEAFF. This chain connects TRBV5-4 to TRBJ1-1; D is perhaps TRBD1 (5 bases). Per the germline V gene, CDR1 is SGHNT and CDR2 is YYREEE (reference sequence). With 1 base removed from V and 1 base from J, the gap between germline ends came to 5 bases. There are 13 residues in the CDR3.

This chain connects TRBV11-2 to TRBJ2-3; 11 bases line up with TRBD2. CDR3 length equals 15 residues. The J segment lost 5 bases and the V segment lost 6 bases, leaving 7 bases of the junction unmatched. From germline, CDR1 is SGHAT and CDR2 FQNNGV. In DNA form, the CDR3 reads TGTGCCAGCAGGATAGCGGGAGGGCCAGGAGATACGCAGTATTTT. Encoded protein: CASRIAGGPGDTQYF. The full variable domain, its missing parts supplied by reference TRBV11-2 and TRBJ2-3, is EAGVAQSPRYKIIEKRQSVAFWCNPISGHATLYWYQQILGQGPKLLIQFQNNGVVDDSQLPKDRFSAERLKGVDSTLKIQPAKLEDSAVYLCASRIAGGPGDTQYFGPGTRLTVL.

This clone was observed a single time. The V and J genes are TRBV7-9 and TRBJ1-1; tentative D call: TRBD1 (5 bases). CDR1 and CDR2 from the germline V gene are SEHNR and FQNEAQ (reference sequence). This CDR3 comprises 15 residues. V was clipped by 5 bases and J by 5 bases, with 18 bases between them. In DNA, the CDR3 is TGTGCCAGCAGCCCCCCGGGGCAGGCAGGGACTGAAGCTTTCTTT. It yields the protein CASSPPGQAGTEAFF.

The chain has TRBV10-3 and TRBJ2-5; D unresolved. Germline loops: CDR1 ENHRY, CDR2 SYGVKD. The CDR3 runs to 17 residues. The V gene lost 5 bases and the J gene lost 5 bases, with 24 bases spanning the gap. CDR3 amino acids: CAISPTPADQVGETQYF. DNA for the CDR3: TGTGCCATCAGTCCCACCCCTGCGGACCAGGTGGGGGAGACCCAGTACTTC.

This clone was recorded only once. V and J are TRBV2 and TRBJ2-2; TRBD2 might be the D (6 bases). Germline-derived CDR1 and CDR2 are SNHLY and FYNNEI. V gave up 6 bases and J gave up 8 bases, with 13 bases separating them. The length of the CDR3 is 13 residues. The CDR3 loop is CASRREKTGELFF. DNA for the CDR3: TGTGCCAGCAGACGGGAGAAAACAGGGGAGCTGTTTTTT.

The chain couples TRBV7-9 to TRBJ2-7; D possibly corresponds to TRBD1 (5 bases). This CDR3 has 12 residues. The V end was cut by 5 bases, the J end by 3 bases, with 8 bases between. Germline lookup yields CDR1 SEHNR and CDR2 FQNEAQ (reference sequence). The CDR3 loop is CASSPRDYEQYF. CDR3 in DNA: TGTGCCAGCAGCCCCAGGGACTACGAGCAGTACTTC.